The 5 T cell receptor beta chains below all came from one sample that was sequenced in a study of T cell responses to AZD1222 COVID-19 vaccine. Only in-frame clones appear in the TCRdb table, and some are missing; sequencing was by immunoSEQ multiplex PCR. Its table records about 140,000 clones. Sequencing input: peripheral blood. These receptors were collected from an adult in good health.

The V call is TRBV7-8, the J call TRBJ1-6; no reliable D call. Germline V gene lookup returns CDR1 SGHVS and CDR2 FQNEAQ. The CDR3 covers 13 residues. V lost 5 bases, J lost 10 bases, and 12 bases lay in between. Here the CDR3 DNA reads TGTGCCAGCAGCCGCCTAGACGGATCACCCCTCCACTTT. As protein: CASSRLDGSPLHF.

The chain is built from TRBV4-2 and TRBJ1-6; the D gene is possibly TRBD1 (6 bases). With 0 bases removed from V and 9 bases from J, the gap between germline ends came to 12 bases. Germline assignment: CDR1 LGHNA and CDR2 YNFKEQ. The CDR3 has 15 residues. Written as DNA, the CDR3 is TGTGCCAGCAGCCAAGATGGGGGCAGCGGTTCACCCCTCCACTTT. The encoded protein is CASSQDGGSGSPLHF.

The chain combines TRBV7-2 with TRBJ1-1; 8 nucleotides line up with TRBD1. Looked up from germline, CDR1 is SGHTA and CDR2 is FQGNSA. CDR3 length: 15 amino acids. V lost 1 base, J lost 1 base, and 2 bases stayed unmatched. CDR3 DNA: TGTGCCAGCAGCTTAGTAGACAGGGGGAACACTGAAGCTTTCTTT. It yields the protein CASSLVDRGNTEAFF.

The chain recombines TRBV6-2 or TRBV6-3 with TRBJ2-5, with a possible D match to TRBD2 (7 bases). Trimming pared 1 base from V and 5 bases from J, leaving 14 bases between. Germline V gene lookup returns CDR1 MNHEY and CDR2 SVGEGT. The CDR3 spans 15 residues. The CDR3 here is CASSYWGGAQETQYF. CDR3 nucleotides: TGTGCCAGCAGTTACTGGGGGGGGGCCCAGGAGACCCAGTACTTC.

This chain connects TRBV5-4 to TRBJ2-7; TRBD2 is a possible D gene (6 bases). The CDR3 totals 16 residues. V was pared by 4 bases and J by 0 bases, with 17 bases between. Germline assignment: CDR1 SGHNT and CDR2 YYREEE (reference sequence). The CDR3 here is CASSPRTGTLSYEQYF. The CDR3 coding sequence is TGTGCCAGCAGCCCCCGGACCGGGACTCTCTCCTACGAGCAGTACTTC. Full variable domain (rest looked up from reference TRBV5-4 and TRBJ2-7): ETGVTQSPTHLIKTRGQQVTLRCSSQSGHNTVSWYQQALGQGPQFIFQYYREEENGRGNFPPRFSGLQFPNYSSELNVNALELDDSALYLCASSPRTGTLSYEQYFGPGTRLTVT.